This passage covers 10 T cell receptor beta chains from one sample sequenced in a study of identical twins. One entry per CDR3 protein, called by TCRdb with MiXCR from the 5' RACE reads. The table shows 700,000 or so distinct CDR3 sequences, with 21% occurring only once. The data were also submitted as part of a second study, on T cells expressing NK-cell markers.

The sequenced material came from PBMCs. These receptors were taken from a woman aged 18 to 35 in good health.

The genes are TRBV5-1 and TRBJ2-5; 9 nucleotides agree with TRBD1. CDR1 and CDR2 from the germline V gene are SGHRS and YFSETQ. CDR3 length: 17 amino acids. V was clipped by 5 bases and J by 4 bases; unmatched bases: 15. CDR3 amino acids: CASRNTGGHVEGETQYF. CDR3 in DNA: TGCGCCAGCAGGAATACAGGGGGCCATGTTGAGGGAGAGACCCAGTACTTC.

The chain joins TRBV7-9 to TRBJ2-7, with D perhaps matching TRBD2 (5 bases). CDR3 length: 14 amino acids. Germline V lookup: CDR1 SEHNR, CDR2 FQNEAQ (reference sequence). V was trimmed by 2 bases and J by 7 bases, leaving 15 bases between them. CDR3: CASSLTGPEGEQYF. CDR3 bases: TGTGCCAGCAGCTTAACCGGGCCCGAGGGAGAGCAGTACTTC. Filled out from reference TRBV7-9 and TRBJ2-7, the complete variable domain reads DTGVSQNPRHKITKRGQNVTFRCDPISEHNRLYWYRQTLGQGPEFLTYFQNEAQLEKSRLLSDRFSAERPKGSFSTLEIQRTEQGDSAMYLCASSLTGPEGEQYFGPGTRLTVT.

This rearrangement joins TRBV4-3 to TRBJ2-1, with D perhaps being TRBD1 or TRBD2 (7 bases each). CDR3 length: 19 amino acids. Germline V CDR1 and CDR2: LGHNA, YSLEER. Between the trimmed V and J ends, which lost 1 base and 7 bases, there was a span of 26 bases. The CDR3 is CASSQAAQPRGGPGNEQFF. DNA for the CDR3: TGCGCCAGCAGCCAAGCCGCCCAACCCAGGGGGGGCCCCGGGAATGAGCAGTTCTTC.

Only a few counts were recorded for this clonotype. This sequence joins TRBV15 and TRBJ1-2, with no clear D. The CDR3 has 12 amino acids. CDR1 and CDR2 (germline): LNHNV, YYDKDF (reference sequence). With 3 bases removed from V and 4 bases from J, the gap between germline ends came to 6 bases. The DNA for the CDR3 is TGTGCCACCAGCAGTCCCGGCTATGGCTACACCTTC. This encodes CATSSPGYGYTF.

This clonotype was detected only a few times. The genes are TRBV6-5 and TRBJ1-2; D perhaps matches TRBD1 (5 bases). The CDR3 has 15 residues. Germline CDR1 MNHEY, CDR2 SVGAGI. Trimming took 0 bases from V and 4 from J, leaving 12 bases between them. This CDR3 reads CASSYSSREVYGYTF. Here the CDR3 DNA reads TGTGCCAGCAGTTACTCAAGCAGGGAGGTCTATGGCTACACCTTC.

This clonotype was recorded at least ten times. This chain uses TRBV29-1 with TRBJ2-7; D may be TRBD1 (7 bases). The CDR3 spans 12 residues. Trimming pared 1 base from V and 6 bases from J, leaving 10 bases between. CDR1 is SQVTM, CDR2 ANQGSEA, per germline. CDR3: CSVEGQGGEQYF. As DNA, the CDR3 is TGCAGCGTTGAAGGACAGGGAGGCGAGCAGTACTTC.

The chain is built from TRBV7-9 and TRBJ1-5; no firm D call. In germline, CDR1 is SEHNR, CDR2 FQNEAQ (reference sequence). The CDR3 spans 12 residues. V lost 5 bases and J lost 9, with 11 bases in between. The CDR3: CASSPQFGPQHF. As DNA, the CDR3 is TGTGCCAGCAGCCCCCAATTTGGGCCCCAGCATTTT.

In its sample, this clonotype was seen many times. This sequence joins TRBV12-3 or TRBV12-4 and TRBJ1-4; D is perhaps TRBD1 (6 bases). This CDR3 has 15 amino acids. With 7 bases removed from V and 3 bases from J, the gap between germline ends came to 15 bases. The CDR3 DNA reads as TGTGCCAGCATCTTAGAGGGGGTAGCTAATGAAAAACTGTTTTTT. Translation: CASILEGVANEKLFF.

This clonotype was picked up many times. This rearrangement joins TRBV6-5 to TRBJ1-1; 8 bases map to TRBD1. Germline lookup yields CDR1 MNHEY and CDR2 SVGAGI. This CDR3 is built from 14 residues. The V and J ends lost 6 bases and 4 bases, in that order; junction bases with no gene match: 7. CDR3 sequence reads: CASSYGQGGTEAFF. The CDR3 DNA reads TGTGCCAGCAGCTATGGACAGGGTGGCACTGAAGCTTTCTTT.

This clonotype was found a few times. The rearrangement links TRBV12-3 or TRBV12-4 to TRBJ1-2; D unresolved. V was pared by 1 base and J by 2 bases, with 8 bases between. This CDR3 is built from 14 residues. CDR3 in DNA: TGTGCCAGCAGTTTAGGGGCCAGCAACTATGGCTACACCTTC. Protein: CASSLGASNYGYTF.